This T cell receptor (beta chain) was profiled in a study of breast tumors, draining lymph nodes, adjacent tissues. Samples came from axillary lymph nodes draining the breast cancer. As for this clonotype: Its antigen remains unidentified.

TCRdb recomputed calls from the multiplex PCR reads with MiXCR, one row per CDR3 protein. The sample yields around 300,000 distinct CDR3 sequences, around 30% seen once. Study-wide points: Tumor and nontumor repertoires were significantly more similar in luminal-like than in basal-like breast cancer. Compared with lymph nodes, tumors were less diverse; compared with nontumor tissue, more.

The V end was cut by 0 bases, the J end by 5 bases, with 9 bases between. CDR1 and CDR2 (germline): MNHEY, SMNVEV (reference sequence). The CDR3 runs 14 residues. The material sequenced was axillary lymph node tissue. The chain combines TRBV27 with TRBJ2-3; possibly TRBD1 or TRBD2 for D (5 bases each). The TCR comes from a female donor with breast cancer. Some clones in this sample may be carry-over from other donors' samples. The CDR3, as DNA: TGTGCCAGCAGTTTATCGGGGGTCTTAGATACGCAGTATTTT. This sequence encodes CASSLSGVLDTQYF.